This T cell receptor (beta chain) comes out of a study of T cell changes during pregnancy in multiple sclerosis. CDR1 is MNHNY and CDR2 is SVGAGI in the germline V gene (reference sequence). This CDR3 spans 13 amino acids. V was clipped by 3 bases and J by 11 bases, with 16 bases between them. TCRdb keeps only in-frame clones here, not all; method: immunoSEQ multiplex PCR. There are about 40,000 clones in the sample; about 88% occur only once, and roughly 4% lies in the top ten. This receptor was taken from a female donor with multiple sclerosis, enrolled in a pregnancy study. The sample here was CD8+ T cells from peripheral blood mononuclear cells, taken in the first trimester of pregnancy. J is TRBJ1-1 and V is TRBV6-6; perhaps TRBD1 as D (6 bases). Written as DNA, the CDR3 is TGTGCCAGCAGTTATGGGGAGGGACAAAAGGCTTTCTTT. This codes for CASSYGEGQKAFF.